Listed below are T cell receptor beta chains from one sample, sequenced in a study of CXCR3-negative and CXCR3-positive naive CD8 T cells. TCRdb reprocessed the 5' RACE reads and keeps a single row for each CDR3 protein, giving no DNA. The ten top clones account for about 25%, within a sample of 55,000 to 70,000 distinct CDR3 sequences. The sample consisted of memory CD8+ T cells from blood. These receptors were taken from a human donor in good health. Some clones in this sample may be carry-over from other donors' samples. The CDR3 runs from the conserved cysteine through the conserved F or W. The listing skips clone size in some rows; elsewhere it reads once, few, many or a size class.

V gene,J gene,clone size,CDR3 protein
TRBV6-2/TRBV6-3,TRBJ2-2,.,CASGTGTDNGELFF
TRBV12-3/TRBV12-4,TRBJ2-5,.,CASSSSLRGGETQYF
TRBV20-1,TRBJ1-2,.,CSASTGTTIGYTF
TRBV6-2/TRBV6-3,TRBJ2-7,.,CASSYSSFDGGDEQYF
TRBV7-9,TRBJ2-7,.,CASSSRGQHSYEQYF
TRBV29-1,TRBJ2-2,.,CSVERGGTGELFF
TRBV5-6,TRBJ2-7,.,CASTHGDRVRYEQYF
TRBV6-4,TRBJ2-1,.,CASSDSASGDYNEQFF
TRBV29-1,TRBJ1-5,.,CSFRQGSNQPQHF
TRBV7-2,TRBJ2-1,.,CASSPTGGSYNEQFF
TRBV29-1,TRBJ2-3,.,CSVGTRGGAADTQYF
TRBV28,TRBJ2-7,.,CAAQAATSYEQYF
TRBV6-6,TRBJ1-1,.,CASSYSLGQGFTEAFF
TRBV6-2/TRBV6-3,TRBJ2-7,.,CASSVEGQGTYEQYF
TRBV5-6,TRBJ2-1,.,CASISSSGFSYNEQFF
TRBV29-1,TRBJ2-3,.,CSVDVGQGTDTQYF
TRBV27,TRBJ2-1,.,CASSPVDSGNEQFF
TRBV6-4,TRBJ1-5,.,CASSPDGNQPQHF
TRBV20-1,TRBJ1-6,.,CSARPGGVNSPLHF
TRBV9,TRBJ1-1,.,CASSSIHYPEAFF
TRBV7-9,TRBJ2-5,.,CASSDRETQYF
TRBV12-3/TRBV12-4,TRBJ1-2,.,CASSQGAFFFGYTF
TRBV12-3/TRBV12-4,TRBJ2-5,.,CASMRNQGTQYF
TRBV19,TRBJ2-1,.,CASSIYEGGSNYNEQFF
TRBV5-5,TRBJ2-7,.,CASVVWAQSSYEQYF
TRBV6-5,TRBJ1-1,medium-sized,CASSYSPEGNTEAFF
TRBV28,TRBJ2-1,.,CASSFLPRTLNVNEQFF
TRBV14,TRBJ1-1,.,CASSPNTSMNTEAFF
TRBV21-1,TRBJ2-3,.,CASSNYPGGVIDTQYF
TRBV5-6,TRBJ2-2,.,CASSSSGSWGGELFF
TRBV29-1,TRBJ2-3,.,CSVDPQDRDTDTQYF
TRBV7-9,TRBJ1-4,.,CASSLDAGQTNEKLFF